This TCR beta chain was documented in a study of blood T cell repertoires in COVID-19. Study at large: Acute-phase and convalescent COVID-19 samples originated in the United States, Italy and Spain.

Authors' processing steps: Estimates of nucleated cell counts were drawn from the amplification of reference gene primers. Assay: immunoSEQ multiplex PCR; the TCRdb copy retains only in-frame clones and omits some. D and trimming come from the DNA, and the V and J calls and clone size come from that table. The sample lists about 170,000 clones; around nine tenths were seen once. Sequencing used peripheral blood. This sequence was found in a man between 18 and 35 years old with active or convalescent COVID-19.

The CDR3 protein is CASSQPGEWYGYTF. Here the CDR3 DNA reads TGTGCCAGCAGCCAACCAGGGGAGTGGTATGGCTACACCTTC. The chain has TRBV25-1 and TRBJ1-2; D is possibly TRBD1 (6 bases). In germline, CDR1 is MGHDK, CDR2 SYGVNS. Trimming left V 6 bases short and J 5 bases short, with 16 bases between. There are 14 residues in the CDR3.